These 9 T cell receptor beta chains were all obtained from the same sample, sequenced in a study of PD-L1 blockade in urothelial cancer. Profiling relied on immunoSEQ multiplex PCR, and the TCRdb table lists in-frame clones only, not all of them. The table records around 45,000 clones, about 83% of them present only once. As for time point: peripheral blood 6 weeks after treatment start. The source was PBMCs, collected around atezolizumab (anti-PD-L1) treatment. The receptors were gathered from a man aged 60 to 75 with urothelial cancer.

V usage is TRBV11-1 and J usage is TRBJ2-3, with a tentative D call TRBD2 (7 bases). This CDR3 region has 15 residues. Trimming cost V 5 bases and J 0 bases, with 12 bases left between them. Germline-derived CDR1 and CDR2 are SGHAT and FQDESV (reference sequence). CDR3 protein: CASSQGRGSTDTQYF. CDR3 nucleotide sequence: TGTGCCAGCAGCCAGGGGCGGGGGAGCACAGATACGCAGTATTTT. Supplemented by reference TRBV11-1 and TRBJ2-3, the full variable domain reads EAEVAQSPRYKITEKSQAVAFWCDPISGHATLYWYRQILGQGPELLVQFQDESVVDDSQLPKDRFSAERLKGVDSTLKIQPAELGDSAMYLCASSQGRGSTDTQYFGPGTRLTVL.

The chain employs TRBV10-1 and TRBJ1-5, with D uncertain. Germline assignment: CDR1 WNHNN and CDR2 SYGVQD (reference sequence). There are 13 residues in the CDR3. Between the trimmed V and J ends, which lost 3 bases and 6 bases, there was a span of 9 bases. The CDR3 sequence is CASSDRSCQPQHF. In DNA, the CDR3 is TGCGCCAGCAGTGATCGTTCTTGTCAGCCCCAGCATTTT.

The gene calls are TRBV5-4 and TRBJ2-3; the D gene is possibly TRBD2 (6 bases). Germline V CDR1 and CDR2: SGHNT, YYREEE (reference sequence). With 2 bases removed from V and 6 bases from J, the gap between germline ends came to 16 bases. This CDR3 has 15 amino acids. CDR3 protein: CASSLTILGRDTQYF. CDR3 nucleotide sequence: TGTGCCAGCAGCTTAACCATATTGGGGAGGGATACGCAGTATTTT.

V usage is TRBV27 and J usage is TRBJ2-1; 8 bases are shared with TRBD1. The V gene end was trimmed by 6 bases and the J gene end by 6 bases; junction bases not matched to a gene: 4. Germline CDR1 and CDR2: MNHEY and SMNVEV (reference sequence). This CDR3 contains 13 residues. The CDR3 nucleotides are TGTGCCAGCAGGGACAGGGTTGCCAATGAGCAGTTCTTC. It is translated as CASRDRVANEQFF.

The chain is built from TRBV28 and TRBJ1-2; D is ambiguous. This CDR3 is 12 amino acids long. Between the trimmed V and J ends, which lost 5 bases and 8 bases, there was a span of 12 bases. Germline V gene sequence: CDR1 MDHEN, CDR2 SYDVKM. The CDR3 spells CASSQRERGYTF. CDR3 DNA: TGTGCCAGCAGTCAACGGGAGAGAGGCTACACCTTC.

The chain uses TRBV10-3 and TRBJ2-7; TRBD2 matches at 15 bases. CDR3 length equals 16 residues. The J segment lost 2 bases and the V segment lost 4 bases, leaving 3 bases of the junction unmatched. Germline V gives CDR1 ENHRY, CDR2 SYGVKD. The CDR3 reads CAISGGLAGGAYEQYF. CDR3 bases: TGTGCCATCAGTGGGGGACTAGCGGGGGGTGCCTACGAGCAGTACTTC.

The chain has TRBV5-1 and TRBJ1-1, with D possibly TRBD1 on 5 matching bases. V was pared by 4 bases and J by 0 bases, with 13 bases between. The CDR3 is 15 amino acids. Germline V CDR1 and CDR2: SGHRS, YFSETQ. The CDR3 bases are TGCGCCAGCAGCCGGAACAGGCTCATGAACACTGAAGCTTTCTTT. The encoded protein is CASSRNRLMNTEAFF.

The rearrangement joins TRBV19 to TRBJ1-2; D unresolved. The V end lost 3 bases, the J end lost 8 bases, and 16 bases lay between the germline ends. The length of the CDR3 is 14 residues. The V gene's germline CDR1 is LNHDA and CDR2 SQIVND (reference sequence). For the CDR3, the DNA is TGTGCCAGTAGTATCACCAATGGAGCGGGAGGCTACACCTTC. Translated: CASSITNGAGGYTF.

This clone has only a few counts. The chain has TRBV5-4 and TRBJ2-1, with TRBD2 identical over 12 bases. Germline CDR1 SGHNT, CDR2 YYREEE (reference sequence). This CDR3 spans 15 amino acids. V lost 2 bases, J lost 7 bases, and 4 bases stayed unmatched. The CDR3 DNA reads as TGTGCCAGCAGCTTAGGACTAGCGGGAAGAAATGAGCAGTTCTTC. Residues: CASSLGLAGRNEQFF. The entire variable domain, with the rest obtained from reference TRBV5-4 and TRBJ2-1, is as follows: ETGVTQSPTHLIKTRGQQVTLRCSSQSGHNTVSWYQQALGQGPQFIFQYYREEENGRGNFPPRFSGLQFPNYSSELNVNALELDDSALYLCASSLGLAGRNEQFFGPGTRLTVL.